This TCR beta chain was sequenced for a study of CD8 T cells in Susac syndrome. Reverse transcription of roughly 0.5 to 1 ug RNA was carried out with random hexamers. The TCR beta CDR3 was amplified by immunoSEQ multiplex PCR across 54 Vbeta, 13 Jbeta. TCRdb reprocessed the immunoSEQ multiplex PCR reads with MiXCR, giving one entry per CDR3 protein. Among 120,000 or so distinct CDR3 sequences, 90% to 95% were seen once, and the ten largest hold over 0.1%. This CDR3 region has 13 residues. Looked up from germline, CDR1 is SEHNR and CDR2 is FQNEAQ (reference sequence). V lost 3 bases and J lost 5, with 8 bases in between. TCR beta from blood CD8+ and CD4+ T cells was sequenced.

This sequence joins TRBV7-9 and TRBJ1-5; weak D call: TRBD1 (5 bases). The receptor was derived from a human donor in good health. The source material was CD4+ T cells from PBMCs. CDR3 region: CASSLEGDQPQHF. The CDR3 DNA reads TGTGCCAGCAGCTTGGAAGGGGATCAGCCCCAGCATTTT.